This is a list of T cell receptor beta chains from one sample in a study of T-cell reconstitution after alpha-beta-depleted transplantation in children. Each CDR3 protein gets one entry after TCRdb re-called the PCR reads with MiXCR. Here the sample spans about 640,000 distinct CDR3 sequences, over 15% being singletons. Source: PBMCs from the stem cell graft donor, taken from the stem cell graft. The receptors here all came from a human donor who donated a stem cell graft to a child with acute myeloid leukemia. Each CDR3 is given with its conserved first and last residue. D genes are given only for firm matches. Clone size is not always given. Where it is, it says once, few, many or a class for expanded clones.

TRBJ2-2 TRBV28 NA NA TGTGCCAGCACGGCCTGGCAGAGGAACACCGGGGAGCTGTTTTTT CASTAWQRNTGELFF
TRBJ2-1 TRBV28 NA TRBD2 TGTGCCAGCAGGGAAGCGGGGGGACACTACAATGAGCAGTTCTTC CASREAGGHYNEQFF
TRBJ1-1 TRBV6-1 NA TRBD1 TGTGCCAGCTACACCGGGACAGTTAAAGTCGCTGAAGCTTTCTTT CASYTGTVKVAEAFF
TRBJ2-5 TRBV15 once TRBD2 TGTGCCACCAGCAGAGATCGGGGGGGCCGTTTAGAGACCCAGTACTTC CATSRDRGGRLETQYF
TRBJ1-2 TRBV20-1 many NA TGCAGTGCTAGAGGAGGGTATGGGCGCGGTGGCTACACCTTC CSARGGYGRGGYTF
TRBJ1-2 TRBV15 NA NA TGTGCCACCAGCAGTAGGGACAAAAACTATGGCTACACCTTC CATSSRDKNYGYTF
TRBJ1-3 TRBV6-5 many NA TGTGCCAGCAGTTACAGTGATCTCGGAAACACCATATATTTT CASSYSDLGNTIYF
TRBJ1-2 TRBV29-1 many TRBD1 TGCAGCGATCGACAGGGTGAGAGTGGCTACACCTTC CSDRQGESGYTF
TRBJ1-1 TRBV7-9 NA NA TGTGCCAGCAGCAACAGGGCCCAGAACACTGAAGCTTTCTTT CASSNRAQNTEAFF
TRBJ2-5 TRBV6-1 NA NA TGTGCCAGCAGTATCCCTTTGACAGGCATGTGGGAGACCCAGTACTTC CASSIPLTGMWETQYF
TRBJ2-1 TRBV30 many TRBD1 TGTGCCTGGAGTGTACCCAGGGGGAGAGGCAACAATGAGCAGTTCTTC CAWSVPRGRGNNEQFF
TRBJ1-2 TRBV18 NA NA TGTGCCAGCTCACCGACAGGTTCCTATGGCTACACCTTC CASSPTGSYGYTF
TRBJ2-1 TRBV25-1 NA TRBD2 TGTGCCAGCAGTGAAGGACTAGCGGGGGCCCTGGATGAGCAGTTCTTC CASSEGLAGALDEQFF
TRBJ2-3 TRBV12-3/TRBV12-4 NA TRBD2 TGTGCCAGCAGGCACTCTAGCGGGGTGGGCACAGATACGCAGTATTTT CASRHSSGVGTDTQYF
TRBJ2-3 TRBV7-9 NA NA TGTGCCAGCAGCACCGGGGGGCCCACAGATACGCAGTATTTT CASSTGGPTDTQYF
TRBJ2-3 TRBV29-1 many TRBD2 TGCAGCGTTGATGGGGGCCTAGCGGGGGGCGGAGATACGCAGTATTTT CSVDGGLAGGGDTQYF
TRBJ2-3 TRBV4-3 NA NA TGCGCCAGCAGCCAAGAGAAAGAGAGGGATACGCAGTATTTT CASSQEKERDTQYF
TRBJ2-1 TRBV20-1 many NA TGCAGTGCTAGAGGTTTTACAAAAAACAATGAGCAGTTCTTC CSARGFTKNNEQFF
TRBJ1-1 TRBV12-3/TRBV12-4 NA NA TGTGCCAGCAGTCGGCGCGGACAGGAAGCTTTCTTT CASSRRGQEAFF
TRBJ2-2 TRBV2 once NA TGTGCCAGCACCCTGTTAGCGAACACCGGGGAGCTGTTTTTT CASTLLANTGELFF
TRBJ2-4 TRBV7-9 NA NA TGTGCCAGCAGCTTAGCGAGATTAGCCAAAAACATTCAGTACTTC CASSLARLAKNIQYF
TRBJ2-5 TRBV20-1 NA TRBD1 TGCAGTGCTGAGACAGGGGGACGGGAGACCCAGTACTTC CSAETGGRETQYF
TRBJ2-5 TRBV5-1 many TRBD2 TGCGCCAGCAGCTTGGTAGCGGGCGTCGGGGAGACCCAGTACTTC CASSLVAGVGETQYF
TRBJ2-7 TRBV7-3 few NA TGTGCCAGCAGCTCCCAACCAGGGGCAGGGATTTACGAGCAGTACTTC CASSSQPGAGIYEQYF
TRBJ1-2 TRBV20-1 few TRBD1 TGCAGTGCCCGGACAGGGCCCCTCTATGGCTACACCTTC CSARTGPLYGYTF
TRBJ2-1 TRBV7-3 NA NA TGTGCCAGCAGCTTAAGTCCAGGGACTGAGCAGTTCTTC CASSLSPGTEQFF
TRBJ2-5 TRBV7-8 many NA TGTGCCAGCAGCTTAACTGAGAAAGGGCGGGGTCGCGAGACCCAGTACTTC CASSLTEKGRGRETQYF
TRBJ1-2 TRBV10-1 NA NA TGCGCCAGCAGTGAGTTCGTTGACAACTATGGCTACACCTTC CASSEFVDNYGYTF
TRBJ1-2 TRBV20-1 many NA TGCAGTGCTAGAGAGGGGACCTATGGCTACACCTTC CSAREGTYGYTF
TRBJ2-5 TRBV20-1 many NA TGCAGTGCTAGTCCCCAACCGGGACGGACGTACCAAGAGACCCAGTACTTC CSASPQPGRTYQETQYF
TRBJ2-2 TRBV7-3 once NA TGTGCCAGCCAAGAGACAGAGGCCGGGGAGCTGTTTTTT CASQETEAGELFF
TRBJ2-1 TRBV6-6 few NA TGTGTCACGAGAGGCTCCTACAATGAGCAGTTCTTC CVTRGSYNEQFF
TRBJ2-3 TRBV20-1 few NA TGCAGTGCTACCGGGACGTCAGATACGCAGTATTTT CSATGTSDTQYF
TRBJ1-3 TRBV7-9 NA TRBD1 TGTGCCAGCAGCAAGGACAGGGGTGTCGGAAACACCATATATTTT CASSKDRGVGNTIYF
TRBJ2-3 TRBV7-9 NA TRBD2 TGTGCCAGCAGCCCCCAGACTAGCGGGGGGGGATATACGCAGTATTTT CASSPQTSGGGYTQYF
TRBJ1-3 TRBV20-1 NA NA TGCAGTGCTAGGAAGCGGAGCGGAAACACCATATATTTT CSARKRSGNTIYF
TRBJ1-1 TRBV6-5 few NA TGTGCCAGCAGTTACTCCGGGGGAGGTTTGACTGAAGCTTTCTTT CASSYSGGGLTEAFF
TRBJ2-7 TRBV6-1 many NA TGTGCCAGCAGTCCCCTCGGCGGACTTTTTTACGAGCAGTACTTC CASSPLGGLFYEQYF
TRBJ2-5 TRBV6-1 many TRBD2 TGTGCCAGCAGTCCTAGCGGGGGGAGAGAGACCCAGTACTTC CASSPSGGRETQYF
TRBJ1-2 TRBV7-2 NA NA TGTGCCAGCAGCCTGCCAGTGACCTATGGCTACACCTTC CASSLPVTYGYTF
TRBJ1-2 TRBV5-1 once NA TGCGCCAGCAGCTTATCAGGGGCCGATAACTATGGCTACACCTTC CASSLSGADNYGYTF
TRBJ1-2 TRBV25-1 NA NA TGTGCCAGCAGTGAATATGGTCCAGGGAACTATGGCTACACCTTC CASSEYGPGNYGYTF
TRBJ2-4 TRBV12-3/TRBV12-4 few NA TGTGCCAGCAGTTTCAATACGGTCGTTCAGTACTTC CASSFNTVVQYF
TRBJ2-2 TRBV7-2 few TRBD1 TGTGCCAGCAGCTTAAAACAGGGGTTGAGCGGGGAGCTGTTTTTT CASSLKQGLSGELFF
TRBJ2-1 TRBV12-3/TRBV12-4 many TRBD2 TGTGCCAGCAGTGTACTAGCGGGGTACCACAATGAGCAGTTCTTC CASSVLAGYHNEQFF
TRBJ2-1 TRBV20-1 many TRBD2 TGCAGTGCTATATTAGGTCTAGCGGGGAAGATTGAGCAGTTCTTC CSAILGLAGKIEQFF
TRBJ1-1 TRBV29-1 NA NA TGCAGCGTTTCTCGGACGGCCTTGAACACTGAAGCTTTCTTT CSVSRTALNTEAFF
TRBJ1-1 TRBV12-3/TRBV12-4 NA NA TGTGCCAGCAGTTTAAGGACGGCGGCTGAAGCTTTCTTT CASSLRTAAEAFF
TRBJ2-2 TRBV12-3/TRBV12-4 few NA TGTGCCAGCACTAGCCCGGGACAAGGCGGGGAGCTGTTTTTT CASTSPGQGGELFF
TRBJ2-1 TRBV7-9 NA TRBD1 TGTGCCAGCGGAAAACAGGGGAATGAGCAGTTCTTC CASGKQGNEQFF
TRBJ1-1 TRBV29-1 many NA TGCAGCGTTGAAGACGCCAGGGGCACTGAAGCTTTCTTT CSVEDARGTEAFF
TRBJ2-1 TRBV5-5 few NA TGTGCCAGCAGCTTTCAGGACAATGAGCAGTTCTTC CASSFQDNEQFF